This record covers a single T cell receptor (beta chain). No antigen is known for it. There are no base qualities to consult, and no much larger clone falls within one base. To demonstrate the VDJtools post-analysis software, the study profiled TCR beta repertoires from the peripheral blood of approximately twelve young patients with multiple sclerosis. The multiple sclerosis patients were children and adolescents between about 6 and 16 years of age. The data originate from a study of post-analysis software for immune sequencing data (dated by TCRdb to between 2014 and 2016). In the study overall: Disease courses on record covered relapsing-remitting, secondary progressive and progressive-relapsing multiple sclerosis, though some patients had no subtype annotation. A subset of samples was prepared in parallel using single-end sample barcoding, then pooled and co-amplified after Illumina adapter ligation. The patient repertoires were compared against some twelve previously published healthy control repertoires obtained from donors aged roughly 6 to 28 years. Points the paper makes about the study in general: The multiple sclerosis patient group was slightly younger than the control group. Direct clustering with F measure revealed strong co-clustering of samples prepared in the same batch, which led to a batch-effect correction. Significantly higher frequencies in patients than in controls were found for a few TRBV segments, including TRBV5-6, TRBV5-1 and TRBV20-1. Significantly lower normalized Chao1 diversity was found in multiple sclerosis patients than in controls, suggesting substantial peripheral T-cell clonal expansion.

Counted from cysteine to phenylalanine, this CDR3 has 15 amino acids. Of the read, only the CDR3 DNA is kept; its 45 bases are in frame from base 1. V is trimmed back by 6 bases and J by 8 bases, and the junction contains 15 bases that no gene match accounts for. The germline V gene gives CDR1 as WSHSY and CDR2 as SAAADI. The library was obtained by PCR. TCRdb lists the instrument as Illumina HiSeq 2500. Unique molecular identifiers were incorporated into TCR beta cDNA libraries to reduce PCR and sequencing biases. Per 1 to 10 million input T cells, approximately 500,000 cDNA molecules were obtained, such that each molecule approximated one T cell. The same protocol used for the earlier healthy control dataset was applied to prepare and sequence the patient libraries. Within a given batch, samples were prepared together, multiplexed and sequenced on the same HiSeq lane. The paper's processing steps were these. MIGEC handled the raw barcoded reads, throwing out single-read molecular identifier groups before consensus assembly and CDR3 extraction. VDJtools was used for post-analysis of the clonotype tables, and diversity was normalized by down-sampling every dataset to the size of the smallest sample. In repertoire overlap clustering, CDR3 amino acid sequences, but not nucleotide sequences, were matched to correct batch-related cross-sample contamination. The public reads were reprocessed in TCRdb via fastp at Q25 and MiXCR, keeping in-frame beta chains. Each entry merges the rows of one CDR3 protein and shows their most common DNA and genes. The V and J calls reflect TCRdb's pipeline rather than the authors' work. In this sample the table shows roughly 400,000 distinct CDR3 sequences, approximately 37% of which occur a single time. Roughly 8.2% of the sample belongs to the ten largest clones.

This clonotype originated in a girl aged 2 to 9 with multiple sclerosis. The rearranged segments are TRBV10-2 and TRBJ1-2; 7 of the junction bases match TRBD1. Sequencing was carried out using blood. The nucleotide sequence is TGCGCCAGCAGCTGGGACAGAGTTATCCCCTACGGCTACACCTTC. It translates as CASSWDRVIPYGYTF.